This T cell receptor (beta chain) was identified in a study of blood T cell repertoires in COVID-19. Assay: immunoSEQ multiplex PCR; the TCRdb copy retains only in-frame clones and omits some. This sample yields almost 80,000 clones, of which over 75% are seen a single time; approximately 0.74% belongs to the top ten. The CDR3 length is 14 residues. Germline V gene sequence: CDR1 LGHDT, CDR2 YNNKEL (reference sequence). The V gene end was trimmed by 4 bases and the J gene end by 5 bases; junction bases not matched to a gene: 4. This TCR came from a woman at least 80 years old with acute or convalescent COVID-19. The rearrangement links TRBV3-1 (or the pseudogene TRBV3-2) to TRBJ2-2, with 7 positions matching TRBD2. The sample was peripheral blood. CDR3 in amino acids: CASSLGGGTGELFF. CDR3 DNA: TGTGCCAGCAGCCTGGGGGGAGGGACCGGGGAGCTGTTTTTT.